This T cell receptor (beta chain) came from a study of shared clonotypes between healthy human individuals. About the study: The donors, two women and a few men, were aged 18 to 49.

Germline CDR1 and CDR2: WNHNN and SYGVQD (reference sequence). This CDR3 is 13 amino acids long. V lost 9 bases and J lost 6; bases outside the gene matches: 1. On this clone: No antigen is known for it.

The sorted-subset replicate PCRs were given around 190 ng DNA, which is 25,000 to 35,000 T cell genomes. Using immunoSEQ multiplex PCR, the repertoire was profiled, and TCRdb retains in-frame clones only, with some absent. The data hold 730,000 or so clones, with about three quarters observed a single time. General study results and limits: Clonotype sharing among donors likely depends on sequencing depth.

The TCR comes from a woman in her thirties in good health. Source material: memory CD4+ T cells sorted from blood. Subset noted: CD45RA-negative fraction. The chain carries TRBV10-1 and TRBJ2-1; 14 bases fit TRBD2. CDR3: CARTSGRANEQFF. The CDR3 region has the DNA TGCGCCAGGACTAGCGGGAGGGCCAATGAGCAGTTCTTC.